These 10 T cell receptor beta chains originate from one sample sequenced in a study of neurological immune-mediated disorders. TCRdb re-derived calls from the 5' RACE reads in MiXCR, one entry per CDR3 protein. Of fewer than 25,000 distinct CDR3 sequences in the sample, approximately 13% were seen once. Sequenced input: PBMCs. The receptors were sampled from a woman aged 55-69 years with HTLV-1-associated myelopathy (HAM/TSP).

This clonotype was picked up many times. CDR3 sequence reads: CASSFLPTGMNTEAFF. The CDR3 bases are TGCGCCAGCAGCTTTCTCCCGACAGGTATGAACACTGAAGCTTTCTTT. The chain uses TRBV5-1 and TRBJ1-1; maybe TRBD1 (6 bases). Per germline, CDR1 SGHRS and CDR2 YFSETQ. CDR3 length: 16 amino acids. Trimming cost V 2 bases and J 0 bases, with 14 bases left between them.

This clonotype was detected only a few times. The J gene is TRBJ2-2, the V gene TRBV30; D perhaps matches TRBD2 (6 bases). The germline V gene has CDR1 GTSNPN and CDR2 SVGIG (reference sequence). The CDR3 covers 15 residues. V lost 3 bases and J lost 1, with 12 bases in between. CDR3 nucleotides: TGTGCCTGGAGGGCTGGGACTTGGAACACCGGGGAGCTGTTTTTT. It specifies CAWRAGTWNTGELFF.

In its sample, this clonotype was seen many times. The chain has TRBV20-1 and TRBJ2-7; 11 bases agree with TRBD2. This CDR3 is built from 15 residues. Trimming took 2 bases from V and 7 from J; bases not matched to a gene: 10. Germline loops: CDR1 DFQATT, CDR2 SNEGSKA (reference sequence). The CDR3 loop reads CSARTNSGGAREQYF. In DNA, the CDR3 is TGCAGTGCTAGAACTAATAGCGGGGGGGCCCGGGAGCAGTACTTC.

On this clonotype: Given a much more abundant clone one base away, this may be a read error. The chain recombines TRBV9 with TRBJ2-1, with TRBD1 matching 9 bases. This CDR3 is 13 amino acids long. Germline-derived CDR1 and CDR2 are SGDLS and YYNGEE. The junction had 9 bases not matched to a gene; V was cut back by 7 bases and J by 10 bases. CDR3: CASGDRENDEQFF. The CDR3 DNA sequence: TGTGCCAGCGGGGACAGGGAAAATGACGAGCAGTTCTTC.

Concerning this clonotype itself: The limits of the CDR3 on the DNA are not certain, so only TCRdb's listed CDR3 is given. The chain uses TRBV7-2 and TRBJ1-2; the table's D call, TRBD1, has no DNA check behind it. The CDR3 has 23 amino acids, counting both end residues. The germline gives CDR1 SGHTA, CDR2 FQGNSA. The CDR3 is CASSLEQGSYNEQFFGPGYVYTF.

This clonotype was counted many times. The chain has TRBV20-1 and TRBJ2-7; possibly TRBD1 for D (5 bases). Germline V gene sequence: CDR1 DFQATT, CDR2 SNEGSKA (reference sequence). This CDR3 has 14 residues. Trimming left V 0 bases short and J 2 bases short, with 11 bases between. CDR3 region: CSARDPGKPYEQYF. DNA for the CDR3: TGCAGTGCTAGAGATCCAGGGAAACCCTACGAGCAGTACTTC.

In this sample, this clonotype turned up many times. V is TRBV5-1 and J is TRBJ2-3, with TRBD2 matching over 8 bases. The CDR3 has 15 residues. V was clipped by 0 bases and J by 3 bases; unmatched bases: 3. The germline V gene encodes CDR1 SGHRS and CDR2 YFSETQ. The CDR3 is CASSLALADTDTQYF. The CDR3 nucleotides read TGCGCCAGCAGCTTGGCACTAGCGGATACAGATACGCAGTATTTT.

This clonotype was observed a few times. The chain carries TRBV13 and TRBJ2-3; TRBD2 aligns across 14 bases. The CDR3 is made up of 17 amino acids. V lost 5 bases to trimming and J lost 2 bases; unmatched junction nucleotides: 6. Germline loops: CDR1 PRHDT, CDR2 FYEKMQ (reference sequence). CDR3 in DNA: TGTGCCAGCAGCCGCGGACTAGCGGGGGGAAACACAGATACGCAGTATTTT. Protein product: CASSRGLAGGNTDTQYF.

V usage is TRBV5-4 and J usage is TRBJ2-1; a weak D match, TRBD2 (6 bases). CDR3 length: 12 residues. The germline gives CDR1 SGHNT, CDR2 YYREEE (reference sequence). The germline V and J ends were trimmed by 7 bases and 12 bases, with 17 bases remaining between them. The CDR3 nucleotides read TGTGCCAGCTCCTCCTCGGGGGATCGGCAGTTCTTC. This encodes CASSSSGDRQFF.

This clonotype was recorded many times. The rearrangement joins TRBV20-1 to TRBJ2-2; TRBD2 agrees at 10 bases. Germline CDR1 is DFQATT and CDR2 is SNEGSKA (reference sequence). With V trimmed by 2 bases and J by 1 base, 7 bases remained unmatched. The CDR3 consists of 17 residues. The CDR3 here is CSARRSGGPVNTGELFF. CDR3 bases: TGCAGTGCTAGACGTAGCGGGGGGCCCGTGAACACCGGGGAGCTGTTTTTT.